The 17 T cell receptor beta chains in this list originate from one sample, sequenced in a study of T cell responses to AZD1222 COVID-19 vaccine (dated by TCRdb to the early 2020s). Library method: the immunoSEQ multiplex PCR assay. TCRdb took this table from immuneACCESS and kept in-frame rearrangements with V and J called. Such tables lack part of the clones; where checked against another copy, unresolved V genes explain under half of the gap, and the rest is unexplained. This sample has more than 120,000 clones in its table, and almost 90% of those were observed once. 1.5% to 2% of the sample goes to the ten largest clones. This specimen's time point label, interpreted: about 28 days (+/-7) after the second vaccine dose. The specimen comprised peripheral blood, sampled 28 days after the second AZD1222 dose. Source of these receptors: an adult who received the AZD1222 COVID-19 vaccine.

V is TRBV28 and J is TRBJ2-3; 7 bases are shared with TRBD2. CDR1 is MDHEN, CDR2 SYDVKM, per germline. The CDR3 is 16 residues long. The J segment lost 4 bases and the V segment lost 7 bases, leaving 14 bases of the junction unmatched. In DNA form, the CDR3 reads TGTGCCAGCACCGAAGGGGTACGAGCGGGACCAGATACGCAGTATTTT. Its protein product is CASTEGVRAGPDTQYF.

The chain recombines TRBV19 with TRBJ1-2, with D possibly matching TRBD1 (5 bases). Germline assignment: CDR1 LNHDA and CDR2 SQIVND (reference sequence). The CDR3 covers 14 residues. V dropped 5 bases and J dropped 6 bases, with 16 bases sitting between them. The CDR3 spells CASSLLGTAHGYTF. For the CDR3, the DNA is TGTGCCAGTAGTCTCCTTGGGACGGCCCATGGCTACACCTTC.

The V gene is TRBV28, the J gene TRBJ1-5; TRBD1 agrees at 8 bases. The CDR3 sequence is 15 residues long. The germline CDR1 and CDR2 sequences are MDHEN and SYDVKM. V was clipped by 6 bases and J by 2 bases; unmatched bases: 6. The CDR3 loop reads CASRTTGGGNQPQHF. The CDR3 DNA reads as TGTGCCAGCAGAACAACAGGGGGTGGCAATCAGCCCCAGCATTTT. Looking up the rest from reference TRBV28 and TRBJ1-5 gives the full variable domain: DVKVTQSSRYLVKRTGEKVFLECVQDMDHENMFWYRQDPGLGLRLIYFSYDVKMKEKGDIPEGYSVSREKKERFSLILESASTNQTSMYLCASRTTGGGNQPQHFGDGTRLSIL.

CDR3 region: CATVIGGETQYF. Written as DNA, the CDR3 is TGTGCCACAGTCATCGGGGGGGAGACCCAGTACTTC. The chain has TRBV6-4 and TRBJ2-5; 7 bases are shared with TRBD2. The length of the CDR3 is 12 residues. Trimming took 10 bases from V and 5 from J; bases not matched to a gene: 7. Germline V gives CDR1 MRHNA, CDR2 SNTAGT.

The chain links TRBV13 to TRBJ2-2; D is perhaps TRBD2 (6 bases). This CDR3 has 14 residues. Germline V gene lookup returns CDR1 PRHDT and CDR2 FYEKMQ (reference sequence). V lost 6 bases and J lost 3, with 11 bases in between. The CDR3 spells CASSSWGDTGELFF. The CDR3 bases are TGTGCCAGCAGTTCCTGGGGGGACACCGGGGAGCTGTTTTTT. The variable domain in full, completed from reference TRBV13 and TRBJ2-2, reads AAGVIQSPRHLIKEKRETATLKCYPIPRHDTVYWYQQGPGQDPQFLISFYEKMQSDKGSIPDRFSAQQFSDYHSELNMSSLELGDSALYFCASSSWGDTGELFFGEGSRLTVL.

The chain combines TRBV6-4 with TRBJ2-7, with D perhaps given as TRBD1 or TRBD2 (6 bases each). The V gene lost 4 bases and the J gene lost 6 bases, with 16 bases spanning the gap. This CDR3 has 14 amino acids. Germline V gene data show CDR1 as MRHNA and CDR2 as SNTAGT. The CDR3 reads CASSGGANFPEQYV. CDR3 sequence (DNA): TGTGCCAGCAGTGGGGGGGCTAATTTCCCCGAGCAGTACGTC.

This clone was seen only a few times. The chain is built from TRBV25-1 and TRBJ1-6; weak D call: TRBD1 (6 bases). The length of the CDR3 is 16 residues. CDR1 and CDR2 (germline): MGHDK, SYGVNS. The germline V and J ends were trimmed by 2 bases and 8 bases, with 16 bases remaining between them. CDR3 protein: CASSEPPGAWDSPLHF. The CDR3 DNA reads as TGTGCCAGCAGTGAACCCCCGGGGGCTTGGGATTCACCCCTCCACTTT.

The chain uses TRBV14 and TRBJ1-2; 7 nucleotides agree with TRBD1. The CDR3 is 16 amino acids. V shed 0 bases and J 8 bases; nucleotides not matched to a gene: 12. Germline V gives CDR1 SGHDN, CDR2 FVKESK. As DNA, the CDR3 is TGTGCCAGCAGCCAAGATCTGAACAGGGGAGGGCGAGGCTACACCTTC. Amino acid sequence: CASSQDLNRGGRGYTF.

V and J are TRBV28 and TRBJ1-5; 7 bases are shared with TRBD1. V lost 6 bases, J lost 7 bases, and 6 bases stayed unmatched. There are 13 residues in the CDR3. Germline V gene lookup returns CDR1 MDHEN and CDR2 SYDVKM. CDR3 protein: CASRGGAGQPQHF. In nucleotides, the CDR3 is TGTGCCAGCAGAGGGGGCGCAGGGCAGCCCCAGCATTTT.

The chain joins TRBV5-1 to TRBJ2-3; no clear D gene. CDR3 length equals 13 residues. V gave up 4 bases and J gave up 0 bases, with 6 bases separating them. The germline CDR1 and CDR2 sequences are SGHRS and YFSETQ. Here the CDR3 DNA reads TGCGCCAGCAGCATACCTAGCACAGATACGCAGTATTTT. It translates to CASSIPSTDTQYF.

The chain joins TRBV27 to TRBJ1-6; 9 positions match TRBD1. CDR1 and CDR2 from the germline V gene are MNHEY and SMNVEV (reference sequence). The CDR3 loop spans 15 amino acids. V trimming: 7 bases; J trimming: 3 bases; junction bases outside the gene matches: 4. In DNA, the CDR3 is TGTGCCAGCAACGCGGACAGGGGCTATAATTCACCCCTCCACTTT. Its protein is CASNADRGYNSPLHF.

The chain joins TRBV5-1 to TRBJ2-2; TRBD1 is a possible D gene (5 bases). The CDR3 has 16 amino acids. The germline V and J ends were trimmed by 0 bases and 1 base, with 10 bases remaining between them. Germline CDR1 and CDR2: SGHRS and YFSETQ. The CDR3 bases are TGCGCCAGCAGCTTGGGGTCAGGGTGGAACACCGGGGAGCTGTTTTTT. This gives the protein CASSLGSGWNTGELFF.

The chain uses TRBV28 and TRBJ2-1; D possibly corresponds to TRBD2 (6 bases). The germline CDR1 and CDR2 sequences are MDHEN and SYDVKM. The CDR3 has 14 residues. The V end was cut by 6 bases, the J end by 2 bases, with 11 bases between. CDR3 DNA sequence: TGTGCCAGCAGACTAGCTCAAGCCTACAATGAGCAGTTCTTC. Its translation is CASRLAQAYNEQFF.

This sequence joins TRBV5-4 and TRBJ2-1; TRBD1 aligns across 9 bases. Germline CDR1 SGHNT, CDR2 YYREEE (reference sequence). This CDR3 spans 16 amino acids. V gave up 0 bases and J gave up 6 bases; unmatched junction bases: 7. CDR3 in amino acids: CASSLDTGTGINEQFF. DNA for the CDR3: TGTGCCAGCAGCTTGGATACCGGGACAGGGATCAATGAGCAGTTCTTC.

The chain joins TRBV7-2 to TRBJ2-1; 9 bases line up with TRBD2. V shed 2 bases and J 7 bases; nucleotides not matched to a gene: 6. Germline V gene lookup returns CDR1 SGHTA and CDR2 FQGNSA. This CDR3 comprises 15 residues. For the CDR3, the DNA is TGTGCCAGCAGCTTAAGTAGCGGGAGTCCTAATGAGCAGTTCTTC. Translating it yields CASSLSSGSPNEQFF. Full variable domain (remainder filled in from reference TRBV7-2 and TRBJ2-1): GAGVSQSPSNKVTEKGKDVELRCDPISGHTALYWYRQSLGQGLEFLIYFQGNSAPDKSGLPSDRFSAERTGGSVSTLTIQRTQQEDSAVYLCASSLSSGSPNEQFFGPGTRLTVL.

The V and J genes are TRBV4-1 and TRBJ1-2; the D gene is possibly TRBD1 (5 bases). Per germline, CDR1 MGHRA and CDR2 YSYEKL. The CDR3 covers 15 residues. The ends were cut back, 1 base at V and 8 bases at J, with 17 bases in the middle. The CDR3 DNA is TGCGCCAGCAGCCAAGTCGAACAGGCGGTATACGGCTACACCTTC. Amino acids: CASSQVEQAVYGYTF.

The V call is TRBV7-9, the J call TRBJ2-2, with a tentative D call TRBD1 (5 bases). The ends were cut back, 5 bases at V and 6 bases at J, with 25 bases in the middle. This CDR3 spans 18 amino acids. The germline V gene has CDR1 SEHNR and CDR2 FQNEAQ (reference sequence). The CDR3 sequence is CASSQLTFPRGIAGELFF. The CDR3 coding sequence is TGTGCCAGCAGCCAACTGACTTTTCCTAGGGGTATTGCCGGGGAGCTGTTTTTT.